The clone carrying this TCR beta chain was counted only a few times. The authors' processing: Using reference gene primer amplification, nucleated cell counts were estimated. Method: immunoSEQ multiplex PCR; TCRdb's copy keeps in-frame clones and lacks some. The V and J calls and clone size come from that table; D and trimming were worked out from the DNA. In the table there are fewer than 250,000 clones, roughly 80% of which are singletons. J gave up 1 base and V 6 bases, and 4 bases lay outside the gene matches. Germline lookup yields CDR1 SGHNT and CDR2 YENEEA. This CDR3 is built from 14 residues. The data were obtained in a study of blood T cell repertoires in COVID-19.

This clonotype was obtained from a woman aged 45 to 65 with acute or convalescent COVID-19. Sequencing was performed on peripheral blood. The rearrangement links TRBV11-3 to TRBJ2-3; 7 bases fit TRBD1. In DNA, the CDR3 is TGTGCCAGCAGTTACACAGGGGGCACAGATACGCAGTATTTT. This translates into CASSYTGGTDTQYF.